This T cell receptor (beta chain) emerged from a study of identical twins. Each CDR3 protein gets one entry after TCRdb re-called the 5' RACE reads with MiXCR. Of roughly 1,500,000 distinct CDR3 sequences listed, around 29% are singletons. CDR1 and CDR2 from the germline V gene are ENHRY and SYGVKD. With 3 bases removed from V and 2 bases from J, the gap between germline ends came to 10 bases. The CDR3 sequence is 14 residues long. The chain has TRBV10-3 and TRBJ1-2, with D uncertain. Sample: cord blood. The source of this sequence is a newborn girl in good health. CDR3 coding DNA: TGTGCCATCAGTGATCGGAGGGAAAACTATGGCTACACCTTC. Its protein product is CAISDRRENYGYTF.